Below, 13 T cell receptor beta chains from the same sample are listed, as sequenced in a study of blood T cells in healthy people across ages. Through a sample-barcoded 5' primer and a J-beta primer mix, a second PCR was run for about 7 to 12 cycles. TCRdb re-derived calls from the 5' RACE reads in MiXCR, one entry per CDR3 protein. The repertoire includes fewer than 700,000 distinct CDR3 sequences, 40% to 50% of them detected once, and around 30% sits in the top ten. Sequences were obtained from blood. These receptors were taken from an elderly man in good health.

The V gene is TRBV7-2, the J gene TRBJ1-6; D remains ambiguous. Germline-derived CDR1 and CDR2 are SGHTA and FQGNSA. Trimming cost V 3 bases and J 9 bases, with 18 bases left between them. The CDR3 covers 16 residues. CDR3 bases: TGTGCCAGCAGCTTCCCCGTGGGCAGATCGAGTTCACCCCTCCACTTT. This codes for CASSFPVGRSSSPLHF.

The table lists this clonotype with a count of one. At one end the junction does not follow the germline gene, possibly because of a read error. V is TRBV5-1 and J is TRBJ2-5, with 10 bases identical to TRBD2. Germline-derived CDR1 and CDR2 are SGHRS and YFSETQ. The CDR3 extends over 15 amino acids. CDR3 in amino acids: CTSSYGSGRSETQYF. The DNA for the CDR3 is TGCACCAGCAGCTATGGTAGCGGGAGGTCGGAGACCCAGTACTTC.

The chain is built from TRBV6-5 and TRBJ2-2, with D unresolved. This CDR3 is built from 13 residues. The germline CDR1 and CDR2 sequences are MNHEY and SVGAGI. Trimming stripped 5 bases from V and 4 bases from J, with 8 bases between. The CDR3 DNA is TGTGCCAGCAGTGACGTTGGCACCGGGGAGCTGTTTTTT. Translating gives CASSDVGTGELFF.

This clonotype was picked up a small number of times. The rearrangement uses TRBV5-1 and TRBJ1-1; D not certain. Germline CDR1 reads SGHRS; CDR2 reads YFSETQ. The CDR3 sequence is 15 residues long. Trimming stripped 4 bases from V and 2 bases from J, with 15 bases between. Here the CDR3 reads CASSPEWGGNTEAFF. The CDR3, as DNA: TGCGCCAGCAGCCCCGAGTGGGGAGGAAACACTGAAGCTTTCTTT.

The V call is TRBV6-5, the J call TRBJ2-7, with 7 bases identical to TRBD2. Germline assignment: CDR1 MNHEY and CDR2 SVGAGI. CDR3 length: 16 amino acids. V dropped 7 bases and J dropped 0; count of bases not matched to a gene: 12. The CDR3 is CASNRGTRGSSYEQYF. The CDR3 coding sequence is TGTGCCAGCAATAGGGGTACGCGGGGGAGCTCCTACGAGCAGTACTTC.

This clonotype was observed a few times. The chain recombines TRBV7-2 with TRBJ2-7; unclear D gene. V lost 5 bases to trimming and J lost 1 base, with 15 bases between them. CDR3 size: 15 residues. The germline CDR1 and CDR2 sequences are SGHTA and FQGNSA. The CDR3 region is CASSPVTLKSYEQYF. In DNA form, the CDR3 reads TGTGCCAGCAGCCCTGTAACACTGAAATCCTACGAGCAGTACTTC.

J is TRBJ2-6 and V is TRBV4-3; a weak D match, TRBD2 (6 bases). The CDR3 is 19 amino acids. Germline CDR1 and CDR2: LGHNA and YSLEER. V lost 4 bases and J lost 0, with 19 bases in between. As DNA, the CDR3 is TGCGCCAGCAGCCGCGGGGCTAGGGGCGGCAGCTCTGGGGCCAACGTCCTGACTTTC. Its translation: CASSRGARGGSSGANVLTF.

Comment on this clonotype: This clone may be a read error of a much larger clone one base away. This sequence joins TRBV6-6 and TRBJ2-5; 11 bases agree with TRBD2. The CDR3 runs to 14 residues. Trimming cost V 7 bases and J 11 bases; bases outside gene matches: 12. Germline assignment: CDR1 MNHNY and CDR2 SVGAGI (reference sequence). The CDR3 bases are TGTGCCAGCACTCAGACTAGCGGGATTAGTGAGCAGTACTTC. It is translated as CASTQTSGISEQYF.

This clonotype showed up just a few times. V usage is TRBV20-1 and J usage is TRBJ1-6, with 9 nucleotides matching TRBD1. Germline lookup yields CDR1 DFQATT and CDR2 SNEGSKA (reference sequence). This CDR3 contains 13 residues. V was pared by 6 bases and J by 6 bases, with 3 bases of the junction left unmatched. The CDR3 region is CSAMGQGNSPLHF. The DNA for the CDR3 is TGCAGTGCAATGGGACAGGGTAATTCACCCCTCCACTTT.

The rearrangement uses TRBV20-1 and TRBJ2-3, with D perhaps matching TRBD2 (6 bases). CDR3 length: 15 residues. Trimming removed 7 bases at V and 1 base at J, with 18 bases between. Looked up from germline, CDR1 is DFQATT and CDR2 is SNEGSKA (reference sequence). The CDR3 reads CSVPRPGLRTDTQYF. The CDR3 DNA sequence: TGCAGTGTTCCTCGACCGGGACTTCGCACAGATACGCAGTATTTT.

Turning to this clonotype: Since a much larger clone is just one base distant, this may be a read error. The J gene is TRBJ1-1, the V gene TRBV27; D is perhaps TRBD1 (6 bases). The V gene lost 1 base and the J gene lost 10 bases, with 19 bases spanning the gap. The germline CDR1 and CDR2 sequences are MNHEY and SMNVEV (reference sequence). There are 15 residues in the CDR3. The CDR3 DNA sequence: TGTGCCAGCAGTTTATATGCCGGACAGCCTGGTGGAGCTTTCTTT. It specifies CASSLYAGQPGGAFF.

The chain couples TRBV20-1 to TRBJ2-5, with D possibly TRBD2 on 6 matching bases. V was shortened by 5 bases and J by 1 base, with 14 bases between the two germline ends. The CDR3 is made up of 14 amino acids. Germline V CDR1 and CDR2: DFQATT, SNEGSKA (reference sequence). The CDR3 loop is CSARGGIGQETQYF. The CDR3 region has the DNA TGCAGTGCTCGAGGAGGGATCGGCCAAGAGACCCAGTACTTC.

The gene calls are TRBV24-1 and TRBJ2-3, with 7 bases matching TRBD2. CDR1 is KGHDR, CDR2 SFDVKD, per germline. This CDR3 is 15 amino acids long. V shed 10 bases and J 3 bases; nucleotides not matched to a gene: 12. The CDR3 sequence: CATEKGGGPTDTQYF. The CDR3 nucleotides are TGTGCCACGGAGAAGGGCGGGGGACCTACAGATACGCAGTATTTT.